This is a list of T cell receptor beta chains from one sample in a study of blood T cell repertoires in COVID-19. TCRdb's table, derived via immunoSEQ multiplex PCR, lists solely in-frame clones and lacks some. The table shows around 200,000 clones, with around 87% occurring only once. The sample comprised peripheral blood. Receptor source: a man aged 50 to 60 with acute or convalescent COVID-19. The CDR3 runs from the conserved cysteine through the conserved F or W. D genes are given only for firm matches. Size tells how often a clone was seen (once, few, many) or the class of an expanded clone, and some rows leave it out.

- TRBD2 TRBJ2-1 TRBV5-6 TGTGCCAGCAGTCGCGGGAGGGCCACTGAGCAGTTCTTC CASSRGRATEQFF
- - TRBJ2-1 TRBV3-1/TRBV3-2 TGTGCCAGCAGCCAAGGCGGCCCGGAAAACTACAATGAGCAGTTCTTC CASSQGGPENYNEQFF
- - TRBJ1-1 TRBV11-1 TGTGCCAGCAGCTCCCCGGGGAACACTGAAGCTTTCTTT CASSSPGNTEAFF
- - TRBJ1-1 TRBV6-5 TGTGCCAGCAGTCCCGGCTGGCAGGCAGAAGCTTTCTTT CASSPGWQAEAFF
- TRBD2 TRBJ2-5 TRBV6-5 TGTGCCAGCAGTTACTCGAGACTAGCGGGACTGGGGACCCAGTACTTC CASSYSRLAGLGTQYF
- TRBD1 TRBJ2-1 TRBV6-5 TGTGCCAGCAGTTGGACAGGGGCGAGCTCCTACAATGAGCAGTTCTTC CASSWTGASSYNEQFF
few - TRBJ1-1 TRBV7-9 TGTGCCAGCAGCCCACGCCCACGGGATGAAGCTTTCTTT CASSPRPRDEAFF
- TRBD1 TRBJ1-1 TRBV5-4 TGTGCCAGCAGCTGGGACAGGGCAACTGAAGCTTTCTTT CASSWDRATEAFF
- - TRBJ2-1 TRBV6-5 TGTGCCAGCAGTTACTCGAGGGTGTGGGCAGAAAAGCAGTTCTTC CASSYSRVWAEKQFF
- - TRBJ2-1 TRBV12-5 TGTGCTAGTGGTTCTCTCAATGAGCAGTTCTTC CASGSLNEQFF
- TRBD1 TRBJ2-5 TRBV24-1 TGTGCCACCAGTGCGACAGGGGGCGGCGGGGAGACCCAGTACTTC CATSATGGGGETQYF
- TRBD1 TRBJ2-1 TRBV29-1 TGCAGCGTAGCAGACAGGGGGCAAAGGTATGAGCAGTTCTTC CSVADRGQRYEQFF
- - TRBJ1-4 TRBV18 TGTGCCAGCTCACCACGCCAGGCAACTAATGAAAAACTGTTTTTT CASSPRQATNEKLFF
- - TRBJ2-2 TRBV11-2 TGTGCCAGCAGCCCTCAGCGGACGACCACCGGGGAGCTGTTTTTT CASSPQRTTTGELFF
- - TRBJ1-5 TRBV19 TGTGCCAGTAGTACCGCGAGGGAAGGTCAGCCCCAGCATTTT CASSTAREGQPQHF
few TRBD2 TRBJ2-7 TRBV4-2 TGTGCCAGCAGCCAAGGAGGGCAGCGGGAGGGCTCCTACGAGCAGTACTTC CASSQGGQREGSYEQYF
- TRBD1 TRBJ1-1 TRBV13 TGTGCCAGCAGCTTAGAGGGACAGGGGGCAATTCTCACTGAAGCTTTCTTT CASSLEGQGAILTEAFF
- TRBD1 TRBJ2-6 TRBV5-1 TGCGCCAGCAGCCTCCCTCCGGGACAGGGGGTATCTGGGGCCAACGTCCTGACTTTC CASSLPPGQGVSGANVLTF
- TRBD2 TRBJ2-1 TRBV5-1 TGCGCCAGCAGCTTTAGCGGGAGCACCTACAATGAGCAGTTCTTC CASSFSGSTYNEQFF
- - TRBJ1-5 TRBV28 TGTGCCAGCAGTCCCCCCTCAGCTAGGAGCAATCAGCCCCAGCATTTT CASSPPSARSNQPQHF
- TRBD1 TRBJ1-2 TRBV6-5 TGTGCCAGCAGTTACCTGGGACAGGGGAACTATGGCTACACCTTC CASSYLGQGNYGYTF
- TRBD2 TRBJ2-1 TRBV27 TGTGCCAGCAGTTTTTGGGGCGGGAGGGTTGACAATGAGCAGTTCTTC CASSFWGGRVDNEQFF
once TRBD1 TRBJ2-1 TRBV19 TGTGCCAGTAGTCTCTCCGGGACAGAAAATGAGCAGTTCTTC CASSLSGTENEQFF
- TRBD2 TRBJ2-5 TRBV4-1 TGCGCCAGCAGCCAGAGGGAACGGGGGGGCAGTAAAGAGACCCAGTACTTC CASSQRERGGSKETQYF
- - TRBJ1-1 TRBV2 TGTGCCAGCAAATCCGAAGGAGTGAACACTGAAGCTTTCTTT CASKSEGVNTEAFF
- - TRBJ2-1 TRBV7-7 TGTGCTAGCAGCTTAGGCGGGGGCCCCAACAATGAGCAGTTCTTC CASSLGGGPNNEQFF
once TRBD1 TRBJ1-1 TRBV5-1 TGCGCCAGCAGCTTGGGACAGGGAGAAGGAGCTTTCTTT CASSLGQGEGAFF
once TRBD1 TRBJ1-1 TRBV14 TGTGCCAGCAGCCACAGCCTGACAGGGGGCACTGAAGCTTTCTTT CASSHSLTGGTEAFF
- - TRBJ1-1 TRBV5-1 TGCGCCAGCAGTCCACGGACAGCGACTGAAGCTTTCTTT CASSPRTATEAFF
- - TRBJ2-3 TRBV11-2 TGTGCCAGCAGCTTTGGCGGGGTAGTTGCAGATACGCAGTATTTT CASSFGGVVADTQYF
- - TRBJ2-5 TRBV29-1 TGCAGCGTTGGGCAGTCCCCCCAAGAGACCCAGTACTTC CSVGQSPQETQYF
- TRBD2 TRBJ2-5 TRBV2 TGTGCCAGCAGTGGACGGGTTGCGGGAGGCCCCAGGGAGACCCAGTACTTC CASSGRVAGGPRETQYF
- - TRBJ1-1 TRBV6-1 TGTGCCAGCAGTGAATATGGCCTCATGAACACTGAAGCTTTCTTT CASSEYGLMNTEAFF
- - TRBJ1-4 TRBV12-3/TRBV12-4 TGTGCCAGCCGGACAGTCACAGAGGAAAAACTGTTTTTT CASRTVTEEKLFF
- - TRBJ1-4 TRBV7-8 TGTGCCAGCAGCCGCGGGGGGAGCGAAAAACTGTTTTTT CASSRGGSEKLFF
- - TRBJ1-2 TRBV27 TGTGCCAGCAGTTTAGTTCCCTTCACTGTTAACTATGGCTACACCTTC CASSLVPFTVNYGYTF
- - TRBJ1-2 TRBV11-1 TGTGCCAGCAGCTTCAGGGGAAATGGCTACACCTTC CASSFRGNGYTF
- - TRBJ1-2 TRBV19 TGTGCCAGTAGTACCCCGGGTCGTGACTATGGCTACACCTTC CASSTPGRDYGYTF
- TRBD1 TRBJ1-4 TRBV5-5 TGTGCCAGCAGCCTGGGACAGGGGGATGAAAAACTGTTTTTT CASSLGQGDEKLFF
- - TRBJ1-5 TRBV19 TGTGCCAGTAGTATGCCCGCCACCGGGGGAAATCAGCCCCAGCATTTT CASSMPATGGNQPQHF